The clone carrying this T cell receptor (beta chain) showed up just a few times. TCRdb passed the 5' RACE reads through MiXCR, listing each CDR3 protein once. The sample holds approximately 550,000 distinct CDR3 sequences, 15% to 20% seen once. This CDR3 is built from 11 residues. The germline gives CDR1 SQVTM, CDR2 ANQGSEA. V lost 4 bases and J 5 bases, leaving 9 bases between the germline ends. The data derive from a study of T cells after yellow fever vaccination. J is TRBJ2-7 and V is TRBV29-1; D call uncertain. The specimen was PBMCs, collected 15 days after the yellow fever booster vaccination. This receptor was taken from a man aged 25 to 45 who received the YFV17D yellow fever vaccine. The CDR3 bases are TGCAGCGTTGTCTTGGCTAACGAGCAGTACTTC. Amino acid sequence: CSVVLANEQYF.